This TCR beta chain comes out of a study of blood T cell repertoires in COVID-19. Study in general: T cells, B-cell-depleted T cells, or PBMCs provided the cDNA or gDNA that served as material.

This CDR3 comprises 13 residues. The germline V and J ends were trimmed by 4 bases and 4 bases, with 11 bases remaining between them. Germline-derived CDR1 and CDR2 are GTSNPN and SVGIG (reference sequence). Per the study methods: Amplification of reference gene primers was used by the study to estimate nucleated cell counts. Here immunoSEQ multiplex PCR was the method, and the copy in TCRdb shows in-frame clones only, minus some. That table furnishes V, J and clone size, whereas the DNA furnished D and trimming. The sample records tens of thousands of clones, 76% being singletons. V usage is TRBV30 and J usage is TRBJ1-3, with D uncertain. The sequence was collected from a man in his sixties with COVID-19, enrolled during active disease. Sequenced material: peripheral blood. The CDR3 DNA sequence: TGTGCCTGGACCCCCAGTCTCGGAAACACCATATATTTT. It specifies CAWTPSLGNTIYF.